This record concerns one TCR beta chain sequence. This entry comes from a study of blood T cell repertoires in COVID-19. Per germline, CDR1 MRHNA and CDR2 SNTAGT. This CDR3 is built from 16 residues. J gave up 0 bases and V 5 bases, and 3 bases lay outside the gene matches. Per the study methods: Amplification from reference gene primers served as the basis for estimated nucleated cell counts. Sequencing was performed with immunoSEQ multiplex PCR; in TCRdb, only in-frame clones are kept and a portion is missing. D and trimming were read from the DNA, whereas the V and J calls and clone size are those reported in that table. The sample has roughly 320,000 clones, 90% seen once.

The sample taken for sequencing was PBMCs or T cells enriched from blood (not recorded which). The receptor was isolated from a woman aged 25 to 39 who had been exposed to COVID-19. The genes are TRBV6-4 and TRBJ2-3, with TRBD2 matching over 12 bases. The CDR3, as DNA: TGTGCCAGCAGTCGACTAGCGGGGGTGAGCACAGATACGCAGTATTTT. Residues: CASSRLAGVSTDTQYF.